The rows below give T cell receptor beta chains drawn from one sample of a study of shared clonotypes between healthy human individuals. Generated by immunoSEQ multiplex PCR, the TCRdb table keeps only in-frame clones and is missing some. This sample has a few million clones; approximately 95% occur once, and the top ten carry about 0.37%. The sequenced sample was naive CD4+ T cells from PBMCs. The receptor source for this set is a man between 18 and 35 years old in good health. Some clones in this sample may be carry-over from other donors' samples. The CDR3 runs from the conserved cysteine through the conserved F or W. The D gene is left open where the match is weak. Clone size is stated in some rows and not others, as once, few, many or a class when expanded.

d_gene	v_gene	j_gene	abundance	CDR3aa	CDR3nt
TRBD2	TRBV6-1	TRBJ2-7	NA	CASIPSGLYEQYF	TGTGCCAGCATCCCTAGCGGACTATACGAGCAGTACTTC
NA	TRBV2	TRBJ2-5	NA	CASRLLQGGETQYF	TGTGCCAGCAGGCTACTACAGGGTGGAGAGACCCAGTACTTC
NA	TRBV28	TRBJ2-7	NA	CASRPPGGVYEQYF	TGTGCCAGCAGGCCGCCGGGCGGAGTCTACGAGCAGTACTTC
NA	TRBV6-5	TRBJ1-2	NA	CASRDRWGYGYTF	TGTGCCAGCAGAGACAGGTGGGGCTATGGCTACACCTTC
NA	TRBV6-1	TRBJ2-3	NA	CASSEEVAPDTQYF	TGTGCCAGCAGTGAAGAGGTAGCCCCAGATACGCAGTATTTT
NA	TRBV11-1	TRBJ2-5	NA	CASRSNGWVTQYF	TGTGCCAGCAGGAGTAATGGGTGGGTGACCCAGTACTTC
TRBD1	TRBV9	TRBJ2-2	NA	CASSVAATGGSGELFF	TGTGCCAGCAGCGTAGCGGCGACAGGGGGATCCGGGGAGCTGTTTTTT
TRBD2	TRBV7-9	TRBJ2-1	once	CASSKGLAGRFSYNEQFF	TGTGCCAGCAGCAAGGGACTAGCGGGACGGTTCTCCTACAATGAGCAGTTCTTC
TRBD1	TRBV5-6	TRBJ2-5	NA	CASSFYPGQGEETQYF	TGTGCCAGCAGCTTTTACCCGGGACAGGGAGAAGAGACCCAGTACTTC
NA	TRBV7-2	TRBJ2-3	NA	CASSLVVRTDTQYF	TGTGCCAGCAGCTTAGTTGTGAGGACAGATACGCAGTATTTT
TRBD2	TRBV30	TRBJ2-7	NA	CAWTAGASYEQYF	TGTGCCTGGACGGCGGGAGCTTCCTACGAGCAGTACTTC
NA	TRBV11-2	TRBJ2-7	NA	CASSLARSSSYEQYF	TGTGCCAGCAGCTTGGCTCGTAGCAGCTCCTACGAGCAGTACTTC
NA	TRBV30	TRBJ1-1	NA	CAWSVPGVGRNTEAFF	TGTGCCTGGAGTGTACCCGGGGTAGGCAGGAACACTGAAGCTTTCTTT
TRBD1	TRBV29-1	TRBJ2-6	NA	CSVGGPGQGPGANVLTF	TGCAGCGTGGGTGGACCGGGACAGGGACCTGGGGCCAACGTCCTGACTTTC
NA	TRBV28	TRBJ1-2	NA	CATPGTLDGYTF	TGTGCCACCCCCGGGACGCTGGATGGCTACACCTTC
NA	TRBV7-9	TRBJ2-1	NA	CASSTTPGLPEFF	TGTGCCAGCAGCACGACGCCGGGACTGCCTGAGTTCTTC
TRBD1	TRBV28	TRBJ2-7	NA	CASSSGQGVSYEQYF	TGTGCCAGCAGCTCTGGACAGGGGGTCTCCTACGAGCAGTACTTC
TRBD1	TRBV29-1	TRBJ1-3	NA	CSVSNTGVENTIYF	TGCAGCGTCTCAAATACAGGGGTTGAGAACACCATATATTTT
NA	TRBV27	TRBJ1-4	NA	CASSWRRSEKLFF	TGTGCCAGCAGTTGGAGGCGATCTGAAAAACTGTTTTTT
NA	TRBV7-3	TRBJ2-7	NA	CASSLTSGTTRYEQYF	TGTGCCAGCAGCTTAACATCTGGGACGACGAGATACGAGCAGTACTTC
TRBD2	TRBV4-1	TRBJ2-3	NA	CASSQDALAGSTDTQYF	TGCGCCAGCAGCCAAGATGCACTAGCGGGGAGCACAGATACGCAGTATTTT
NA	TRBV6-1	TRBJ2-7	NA	CASRKAGQQYEQYF	TGTGCCAGCAGGAAGGCTGGACAACAATACGAGCAGTACTTC
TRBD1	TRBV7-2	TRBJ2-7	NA	CASSSTGTGNYEQYF	TGTGCCAGCAGCTCCACCGGGACAGGGAACTACGAGCAGTACTTC
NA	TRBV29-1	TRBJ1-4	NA	CSVETDSTAGKLFF	TGCAGCGTTGAGACGGACAGTACAGCAGGGAAACTGTTTTTT
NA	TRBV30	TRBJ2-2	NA	CAWSAPPLPTGELFF	TGTGCCTGGAGTGCCCCCCCCCTCCCCACCGGGGAGCTGTTTTTT
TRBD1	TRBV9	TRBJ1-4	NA	CASSVAGGSNEKLFF	TGTGCCAGCAGCGTAGCAGGGGGAAGTAATGAAAAACTGTTTTTT
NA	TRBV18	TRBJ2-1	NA	CASSPLSDNEQFF	TGTGCCAGCTCACCACTGAGCGACAATGAGCAGTTCTTC
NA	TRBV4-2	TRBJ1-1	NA	CASSQDLEGLEAFF	TGTGCCAGCAGCCAAGATCTGGAAGGGCTTGAAGCTTTCTTT
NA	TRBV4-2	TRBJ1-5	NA	CASSQDEGSDQPQHF	TGTGCCAGCAGCCAAGATGAGGGGTCAGATCAGCCCCAGCATTTT
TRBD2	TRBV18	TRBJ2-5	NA	CASSPYSGRWQETQYF	TGTGCCAGCTCACCCTACAGCGGGAGGTGGCAGGAGACCCAGTACTTC
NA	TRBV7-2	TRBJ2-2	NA	CASSLVANTGELFF	TGTGCCAGCAGCTTAGTAGCCAACACCGGGGAGCTGTTTTTT
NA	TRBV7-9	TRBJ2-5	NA	CASSLSGQETQYF	TGTGCCAGCAGCTTATCGGGCCAAGAGACCCAGTACTTC
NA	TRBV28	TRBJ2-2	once	CASRGQGSNTGELFF	TGTGCCAGCAGAGGGCAGGGTTCGAACACCGGGGAGCTGTTTTTT
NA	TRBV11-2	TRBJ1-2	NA	CASRPPGRSSNYGYTF	TGTGCCAGCAGACCCCCGGGGAGGAGTTCTAACTATGGCTACACCTTC
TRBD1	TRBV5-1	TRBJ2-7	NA	CASSMTGESYEQYF	TGCGCCAGCAGCATGACAGGGGAGTCCTACGAGCAGTACTTC
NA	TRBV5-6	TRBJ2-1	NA	CASRGHEQFF	TGTGCCAGCAGGGGCCATGAGCAGTTCTTC
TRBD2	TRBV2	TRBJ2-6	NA	CASSVPAGGSYSGANVLTF	TGTGCCAGCAGTGTTCCAGCGGGAGGCTCCTACTCTGGGGCCAACGTCCTGACTTTC
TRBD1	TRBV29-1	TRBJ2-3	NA	CSVRRDRGVDTQYF	TGCAGCGTTCGCCGGGACAGGGGCGTAGATACGCAGTATTTT
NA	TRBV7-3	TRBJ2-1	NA	CASSPNRQGQGIF	TGTGCCAGCAGCCCCAATCGGCAGGGGCAGGGGATCTTC
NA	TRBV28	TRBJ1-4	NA	CASSLPPSNEKLFF	TGTGCCAGCAGTTTGCCCCCATCAAATGAAAAACTGTTTTTT
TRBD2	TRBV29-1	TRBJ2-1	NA	CSVAGARGNEQFF	TGCAGCGTTGCCGGGGCGCGGGGGAATGAGCAGTTCTTC
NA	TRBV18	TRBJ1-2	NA	CASSLGGNYGYTF	TGTGCCAGCTCACTGGGGGGTAACTATGGCTACACCTTC